The 27 T cell receptor beta chains listed next were all sequenced from one sample in a study of CXCR3-negative and CXCR3-positive naive CD8 T cells. The libraries of TRB cDNA were prepared using 5' RACE with UMI labels. TCRdb re-called the 5' RACE reads and gives one entry per CDR3 protein, without DNA. Here the sample table reports tens of thousands of distinct CDR3 sequences. The sample comprised memory CD8+ T cells from blood. Source of these receptors: a human donor in good health. Some clones in this sample may be carry-over from other donors' samples.

The rearrangement links TRBV12-3 or TRBV12-4 to TRBJ2-1; TCRdb proposes TRBD2, but this gene call is untestable without DNA. This CDR3 spans 20 amino acids. Here the CDR3 reads CASRGVDGAQASDSYNEQFF.

J is TRBJ2-7 and V is TRBV29-1; TCRdb proposes TRBD2, but this gene call is untestable without DNA. Germline lookup yields CDR1 SQVTM and CDR2 ANQGSEA. The CDR3 loop spans 20 amino acids. The CDR3 region is CSVSRPEKSDPSGTPYEQYF.

CDR3 protein: CSVQGAQTEAFF. The chain combines TRBV29-1 with TRBJ1-1; TCRdb selects TRBD1, and the lack of DNA leaves this call unchecked. The germline V gene has CDR1 SQVTM and CDR2 ANQGSEA. The CDR3 spans 12 residues.

The chain has TRBV7-9 and TRBJ1-1. In germline, CDR1 is SEHNR, CDR2 FQNEAQ (reference sequence). This CDR3 comprises 15 residues. The CDR3 loop reads CASSLVGGMNTEAFF.

The rearrangement joins TRBV6-4 to TRBJ2-3; without DNA, the TCRdb call of TRBD1 cannot be checked. This CDR3 comprises 13 residues. Per germline, CDR1 MRHNA and CDR2 SNTAGT. The CDR3 sequence is CASSTGRTDTQYF.

The chain carries TRBV27 and TRBJ2-7; the D call of TRBD1 rests on TCRdb alone, since no DNA is present to check it. The CDR3 length is 15 residues. Germline V gives CDR1 MNHEY, CDR2 SMNVEV (reference sequence). The CDR3 sequence is CASSPYRVKMDEQYF.

The V gene is TRBV4-2, the J gene TRBJ1-1. The CDR3 has 14 amino acids. The germline CDR1 and CDR2 sequences are LGHNA and YNFKEQ. CDR3 in amino acids: CASSQVGDNTEAFF.

The CDR3 protein is CASSSREDANEQYF. The rearrangement uses TRBV9 and TRBJ2-7; absent DNA, TCRdb's TRBD1 call cannot be checked. Germline values: CDR1 SGDLS, CDR2 YYNGEE. The CDR3 length is 14 residues.

The rearrangement joins TRBV4-3 to TRBJ2-1; TCRdb returns TRBD1, unconfirmable since there is no DNA. Germline CDR1 is LGHNA and CDR2 is YSLEER. CDR3 length: 15 residues. The CDR3: CASSQDRGLPNEQFF.

Here the CDR3 reads CASTEDAYGYGYTF. The chain recombines TRBV6-2 or TRBV6-3 with TRBJ1-2. The CDR3 is 14 amino acids. CDR1 is MNHEY, CDR2 SVGEGT, per germline.

V usage is TRBV3-1 and J usage is TRBJ2-4. The CDR3 length is 12 residues. Germline values: CDR1 LGHDT, CDR2 YNNKEL (reference sequence). The CDR3 spells CASSLNPNIQYF.

The V and J genes are TRBV5-4 and TRBJ2-1; TCRdb's D gene call, TRBD2, goes unchecked for lack of DNA. The CDR3 runs to 15 residues. CDR1 SGHNT and CDR2 YYREEE come from the germline V gene (reference sequence). This chain's CDR3 is CASSPAGGSYNEQFF.

V gene TRBV6-5 combines with J gene TRBJ2-3; there is no DNA to check the TCRdb D call of TRBD1. The CDR3 covers 17 residues. Per the germline V gene, CDR1 is MNHEY and CDR2 is SVGAGI. The CDR3 here is CASSTLPSWGPTDTQYF.

The V call is TRBV28, the J call TRBJ2-3; lacking DNA, the TRBD2 call made by TCRdb goes unchecked. The CDR3 is 18 amino acids. Germline-derived CDR1 and CDR2 are MDHEN and SYDVKM. The CDR3 sequence: CASSFIPRTSGGTDTQYF.

Considering frequency, this clonotype is medium-sized (0.01 to 0.1%). The rearrangement links TRBV4-1 to TRBJ2-7; TCRdb lists TRBD1, though no DNA is available to test this call. In germline, CDR1 is MGHRA, CDR2 YSYEKL. The CDR3 is made up of 16 amino acids. This CDR3 reads CASSQEKTAPSYEQYF.

The V call is TRBV29-1, the J call TRBJ1-2. CDR3 size: 11 residues. The germline gives CDR1 SQVTM, CDR2 ANQGSEA. The CDR3 is CSASYGDGYTF.

The chain employs TRBV10-3 and TRBJ1-4. This CDR3 is built from 12 residues. The germline V gene has CDR1 ENHRY and CDR2 SYGVKD. The chain's CDR3 is CATRRGNEKLFF.

V gene TRBV28 combines with J gene TRBJ2-1; TCRdb's D gene call, TRBD2, goes unchecked for lack of DNA. Germline V CDR1 and CDR2: MDHEN, SYDVKM. The CDR3 sequence is 15 residues long. This chain's CDR3 is CASSLFTSGSGEQFF.

The chain recombines TRBV6-5 with TRBJ2-3; TCRdb returns TRBD1, unconfirmable since there is no DNA. The CDR3 runs 16 residues. In germline, CDR1 is MNHEY, CDR2 SVGAGI. CDR3 protein: CASRTGTGVPTDTQYF.

The rearrangement links TRBV28 to TRBJ2-7; TCRdb picks TRBD1, but there is no DNA to check that call. Germline V gene sequence: CDR1 MDHEN, CDR2 SYDVKM. There are 16 residues in the CDR3. The chain's CDR3 is CASSYPGQATNYEQYF.

This chain uses TRBV19 with TRBJ1-1; TCRdb calls TRBD1, which cannot be checked without DNA. This CDR3 comprises 13 residues. Looked up from germline, CDR1 is LNHDA and CDR2 is SQIVND (reference sequence). The CDR3 here is CASSADRGTEAFF.

The chain combines TRBV6-4 with TRBJ2-1; the D call from TCRdb, TRBD2, cannot be confirmed without DNA. Looked up from germline, CDR1 is MRHNA and CDR2 is SNTAGT. This CDR3 has 17 amino acids. The CDR3 reads CASSDAASGGDSGEQFF.

The chain couples TRBV21-1 to TRBJ1-1; TCRdb returns TRBD1, unconfirmable since there is no DNA. TRBV21-1 constitutes a pseudogene. CDR3 length: 15 residues. The CDR3 sequence: CASSPWTAKNTEAFF.

V is TRBV6-2 or TRBV6-3 and J is TRBJ2-7. Germline V CDR1 and CDR2: MNHEY, SVGEGT. This CDR3 is built from 13 residues. CDR3 sequence reads: CASSYSWGSEQYF.

CDR3: CASSQSTVVGYNEQFF. This chain connects TRBV14 to TRBJ2-1. Germline loops: CDR1 SGHDN, CDR2 FVKESK. This CDR3 contains 16 residues. Filled out from reference TRBV14 and TRBJ2-1, the complete variable domain reads EAGVTQFPSHSVIEKGQTVTLRCDPISGHDNLYWYRRVMGKEIKFLLHFVKESKQDESGMPNNRFLAERTGGTYSTLKVQPAELEDSGVYFCASSQSTVVGYNEQFFGPGTRLTVL.

The chain employs TRBV6-1 and TRBJ1-1; TCRdb designates TRBD1, a call that cannot be tested without DNA. The germline gives CDR1 MNHNS, CDR2 SASEGT. The CDR3 consists of 16 residues. The chain's CDR3 is CASSEWRGRVYTEAFF.

This chain uses TRBV7-9 with TRBJ2-1. The CDR3 has 14 residues. Germline loops: CDR1 SEHNR, CDR2 FQNEAQ (reference sequence). CDR3 sequence reads: CASRFMSSYNEQFF.